This T cell receptor beta chain was captured in a study of regulatory T cells in long-lasting Graves disease. Looking at the study overall: Those Graves' patients who were newly diagnosed had been on antithyroid drugs under 3 months.

Per germline, CDR1 MDHEN and CDR2 SYDVKM. V lost 5 bases and J 1 base, leaving 14 bases between the germline ends. The CDR3 spans 15 residues. Time point of the sample: newly diagnosed GD, antithyroid drugs for less than 3 months. PBMC RNA was the source of the TCR library. HTBI primers from iRepertoire and Arm-PCR of CDR3 regions yielded the TCR beta libraries. Original processing methods: The study identified 50 to 70 TRBV and some 15 TRBJ segments across samples. TCRdb re-analysed the multiplex PCR reads in MiXCR, keeping a single row per CDR3 protein. The V and J calls, along with clone size, are taken from TCRdb and not from the paper's own processing. The repertoire holds just over 600,000 distinct CDR3 sequences, with about 15% as singletons. In its sample, this clonotype was seen many times. The sample was also reused in another study, on T cells in Graves' hyperthyroidism and ophthalmopathy. As that report states: RT-PCR in the first round (using the HTBI primer set) targeted the TCR CDR3. Most expanded thyroid clonotypes above 0.001 also appeared in blood.

This chain joins TRBV28 and TRBJ1-1; D unclear. Sequenced material: peripheral blood mononuclear cells (PBMCs), taken at new diagnosis, from a patient treated with antithyroid drugs. The TCR sequence derives from a woman aged 25 to 45 with Graves disease. CDR3 amino acids: CASSLIPGGNTEAFF. CDR3 nucleotide sequence: TGTGCCAGCAGTCTAATACCAGGCGGGAACACTGAAGCTTTCTTT.